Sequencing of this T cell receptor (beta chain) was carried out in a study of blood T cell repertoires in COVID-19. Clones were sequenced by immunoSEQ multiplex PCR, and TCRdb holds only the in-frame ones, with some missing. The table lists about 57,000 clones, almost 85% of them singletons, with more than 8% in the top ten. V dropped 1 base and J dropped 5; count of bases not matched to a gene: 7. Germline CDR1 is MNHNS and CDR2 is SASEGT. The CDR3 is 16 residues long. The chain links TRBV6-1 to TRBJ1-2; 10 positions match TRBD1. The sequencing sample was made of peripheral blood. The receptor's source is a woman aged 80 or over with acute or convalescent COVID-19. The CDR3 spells CASSEVGDRGGYGYTF. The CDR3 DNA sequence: TGTGCCAGCAGTGAAGTGGGGGACAGGGGAGGATATGGCTACACCTTC.